The 13 T cell receptor beta chains listed next were all sequenced from one sample in a study of T cell responses to AZD1222 COVID-19 vaccine. TCRdb's table, derived via immunoSEQ multiplex PCR, lists solely in-frame clones and lacks some. The table shows 96,000 or so clones, with under 90% occurring only once. The sequences come from peripheral blood, collected on day 0 of AZD1222 vaccination. The receptors shown here come from an adult in good health.

This clone has a handful of counts. This chain connects TRBV5-1 to TRBJ2-6, with D hard to call. Trimming shortened V by 0 bases and J by 9 bases, and 13 bases separated the two germline ends. The CDR3 runs to 15 residues. Looked up from germline, CDR1 is SGHRS and CDR2 is YFSETQ. CDR3 DNA: TGCGCCAGCAGCTTGGCCTATCAGGCCGTCAACGTCCTGACTTTC. Translation gives CASSLAYQAVNVLTF. The full variable domain, in which reference TRBV5-1 and TRBJ2-6 provide the parts outside the CDR3, is KAGVTQTPRYLIKTRGQQVTLSCSPISGHRSVSWYQQTPGQGLQFLFEYFSETQRNKGNFPGRFSGRQFSNSRSEMNVSTLELGDSALYLCASSLAYQAVNVLTFGAGSRLTVL.

This chain joins TRBV7-2 and TRBJ2-3, with D possibly TRBD2 on 6 matching bases. V dropped 5 bases and J dropped 2 bases, with 14 bases sitting between them. The germline CDR1 and CDR2 sequences are SGHTA and FQGNSA. The CDR3 is 15 amino acids. The CDR3, as DNA: TGTGCCAGCAGCGCTACGTGGGACTTCACAGATACGCAGTATTTT. It specifies CASSATWDFTDTQYF.

This clone is medium-sized. J is TRBJ2-1 and V is TRBV11-2, with 12 bases aligning to TRBD1. The germline gives CDR1 SGHAT, CDR2 FQNNGV. CDR3 size: 16 residues. Unmatched junction bases numbered 4, after V lost 1 base and J lost 6 bases. CDR3 in amino acids: CASSLAAGQGANEQFF. The CDR3 DNA reads TGTGCCAGCAGCTTAGCGGCGGGACAGGGGGCCAATGAGCAGTTCTTC.

The V call is TRBV7-9, the J call TRBJ2-7; D call uncertain. CDR1 is SEHNR, CDR2 FQNEAQ, per germline (reference sequence). With 6 bases removed from V and 4 bases from J, the gap between germline ends came to 10 bases. This CDR3 region has 12 residues. The CDR3, as DNA: TGTGCCAGCAGTTACGACGGTTACGAGCAGTACTTC. It yields the protein CASSYDGYEQYF. Using reference TRBV7-9 and TRBJ2-7 for the parts outside the CDR3, the full variable domain is DTGVSQNPRHKITKRGQNVTFRCDPISEHNRLYWYRQTLGQGPEFLTYFQNEAQLEKSRLLSDRFSAERPKGSFSTLEIQRTEQGDSAMYLCASSYDGYEQYFGPGTRLTVT.

The chain carries TRBV14 and TRBJ2-3, with 12 bases fitting TRBD2. In germline, CDR1 is SGHDN, CDR2 FVKESK. Trimming removed 4 bases from V and 5 bases from J; junction bases left unmatched: 7. This CDR3 comprises 16 residues. CDR3: CASSPRLAGAGDTQYF. In DNA, the CDR3 is TGTGCCAGCAGCCCAAGACTAGCGGGAGCGGGAGATACGCAGTATTTT.

The chain uses TRBV30 and TRBJ2-1, with no clear D. The V end lost 2 bases, the J end lost 6 bases, and 8 bases lay between the germline ends. The CDR3 has 12 residues. Germline CDR1 is GTSNPN and CDR2 is SVGIG (reference sequence). For the CDR3, the DNA is TGTGCCTGGAGTTTCTCTCCCAATGAGCAGTTCTTC. Translation gives CAWSFSPNEQFF.

The chain couples TRBV28 to TRBJ1-1; the D is unclear. The CDR3 length is 16 residues. Trimming took off 3 bases at V and 1 base at J, with 15 bases between the two ends. The germline gives CDR1 MDHEN, CDR2 SYDVKM. The CDR3 nucleotides read TGTGCCAGCAGTTTTCCGGACCGAGGGTCGAACACTGAAGCTTTCTTT. This encodes CASSFPDRGSNTEAFF. The full variable domain, its missing parts supplied by reference TRBV28 and TRBJ1-1, is DVKVTQSSRYLVKRTGEKVFLECVQDMDHENMFWYRQDPGLGLRLIYFSYDVKMKEKGDIPEGYSVSREKKERFSLILESASTNQTSMYLCASSFPDRGSNTEAFFGQGTRLTVV.

This sequence joins TRBV24-1 and TRBJ1-5; D is possibly TRBD1 (5 bases). The CDR3 runs to 15 residues. Between the trimmed V and J ends, which lost 4 bases and 2 bases, there was a span of 11 bases. The germline CDR1 and CDR2 sequences are KGHDR and SFDVKD. This CDR3 is CATSEGPPGNQPQHF. The CDR3, as DNA: TGTGCCACCAGTGAGGGACCGCCGGGCAATCAGCCCCAGCATTTT.

V usage is TRBV4-3 and J usage is TRBJ1-2; TRBD1 is a possible D gene (5 bases). Germline assignment: CDR1 LGHNA and CDR2 YSLEER. V was trimmed by 4 bases and J by 6 bases, leaving 15 bases between them. The CDR3 is 14 amino acids. CDR3 region: CASSPSAGYDGYTF. For the CDR3, the DNA is TGCGCCAGCAGCCCTTCCGCAGGGTATGATGGCTACACCTTC.

To note about this clone: Sequence at one end of the junction differs from germline and may be a read error. The chain is built from TRBV11-3 and TRBJ1-1; 12 bases are shared with TRBD1. The germline V gene has CDR1 SGHNT and CDR2 YENEEA. CDR3 length: 13 residues. The CDR3 nucleotides read TGTGCCAGCAGGGGACAGGGGGCTACTGAGGCTTTCTTT. Translation: CASRGQGATEAFF.

Points on this clone: At one boundary the junction diverges from the germline segment, which might be a read error. The rearrangement links TRBV7-2 to TRBJ2-6, with D possibly being TRBD1 (5 bases). Germline loops: CDR1 SGHTA, CDR2 FQGNSA. This CDR3 comprises 11 residues. For the CDR3, the DNA is TGTGCCAGCAGCTTAGGCAGGGCCGAGGCTTTC. This codes for CASSLGRAEAF.

The gene calls are TRBV4-2 and TRBJ2-3, with 9 nucleotides matching TRBD2. This CDR3 is built from 15 residues. V dropped 0 bases and J dropped 7; count of bases not matched to a gene: 5. CDR1 and CDR2 from the germline V gene are LGHNA and YNFKEQ. The CDR3 here is CASSQEETSGHTQYF. The CDR3 nucleotides read TGTGCCAGCAGCCAAGAGGAGACTAGCGGTCATACGCAGTATTTT.

The genes are TRBV7-2 and TRBJ1-5; 8 nucleotides agree with TRBD1. From germline, CDR1 is SGHTA and CDR2 FQGNSA. This CDR3 region has 15 residues. Trimming took 3 bases from V and 1 from J; bases not matched to a gene: 2. In nucleotides, the CDR3 is TGTGCCAGCAGCTTGGGACAGGCGAGCAATCAGCCCCAGCATTTT. Its protein is CASSLGQASNQPQHF.